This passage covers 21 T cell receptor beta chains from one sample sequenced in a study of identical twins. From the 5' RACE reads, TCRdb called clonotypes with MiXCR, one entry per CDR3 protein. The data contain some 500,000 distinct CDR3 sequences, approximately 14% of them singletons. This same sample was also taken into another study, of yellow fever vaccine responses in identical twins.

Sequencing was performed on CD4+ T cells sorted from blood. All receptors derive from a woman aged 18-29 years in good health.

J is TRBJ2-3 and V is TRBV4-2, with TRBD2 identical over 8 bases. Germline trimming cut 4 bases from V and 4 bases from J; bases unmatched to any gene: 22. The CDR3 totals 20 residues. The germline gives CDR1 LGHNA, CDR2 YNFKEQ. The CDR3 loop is CASSPPGTRSTHPRADTQYF. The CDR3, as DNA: TGTGCCAGCAGCCCGCCCGGGACTAGGTCGACCCACCCACGGGCAGATACGCAGTATTTT.

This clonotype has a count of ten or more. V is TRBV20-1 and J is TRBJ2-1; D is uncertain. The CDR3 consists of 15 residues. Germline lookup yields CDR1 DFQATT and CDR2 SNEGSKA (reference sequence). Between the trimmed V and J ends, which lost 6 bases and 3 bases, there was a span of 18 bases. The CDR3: CSAGRPLGIYNEQFF. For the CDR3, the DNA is TGCAGTGCAGGCCGACCTCTAGGAATCTACAATGAGCAGTTCTTC.

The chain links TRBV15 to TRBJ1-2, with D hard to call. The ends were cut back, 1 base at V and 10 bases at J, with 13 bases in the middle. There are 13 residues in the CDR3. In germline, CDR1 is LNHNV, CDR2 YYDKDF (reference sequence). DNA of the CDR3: TGTGCCACCAGCAGAGGAAGGGAGATGGTCTACACCTTC. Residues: CATSRGREMVYTF.

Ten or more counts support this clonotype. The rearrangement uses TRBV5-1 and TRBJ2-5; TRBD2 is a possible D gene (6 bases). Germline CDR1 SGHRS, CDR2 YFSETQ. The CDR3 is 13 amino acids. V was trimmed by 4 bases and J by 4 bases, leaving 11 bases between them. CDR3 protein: CASSRRVGETQYF. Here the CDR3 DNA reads TGCGCCAGCAGCAGGAGGGTTGGAGAGACCCAGTACTTC.

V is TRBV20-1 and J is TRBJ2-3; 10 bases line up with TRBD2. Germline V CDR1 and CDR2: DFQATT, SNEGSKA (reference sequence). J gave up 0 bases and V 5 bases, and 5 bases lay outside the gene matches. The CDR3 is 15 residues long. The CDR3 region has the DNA TGCAGTGCTGCCCTAGCGGGGGCTAGCACAGATACGCAGTATTTT. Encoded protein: CSAALAGASTDTQYF.

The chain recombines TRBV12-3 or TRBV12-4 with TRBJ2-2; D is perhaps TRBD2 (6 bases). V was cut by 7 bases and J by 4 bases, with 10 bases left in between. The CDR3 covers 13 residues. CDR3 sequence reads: CASNQRVTGELFF. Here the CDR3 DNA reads TGTGCCAGCAATCAGCGGGTCACCGGGGAGCTGTTTTTT.

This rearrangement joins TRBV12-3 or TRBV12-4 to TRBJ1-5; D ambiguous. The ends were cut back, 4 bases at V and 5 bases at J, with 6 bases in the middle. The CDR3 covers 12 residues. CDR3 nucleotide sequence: TGTGCCAGCAGTTCCGTTCATCAGCCCCAGCATTTT. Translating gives CASSSVHQPQHF.

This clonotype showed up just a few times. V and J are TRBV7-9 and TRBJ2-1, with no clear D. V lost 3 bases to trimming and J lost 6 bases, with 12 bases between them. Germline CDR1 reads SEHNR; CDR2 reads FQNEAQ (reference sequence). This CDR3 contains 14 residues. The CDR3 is CASSFGRSVNEQFF. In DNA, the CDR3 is TGTGCCAGCAGCTTTGGGCGCTCGGTCAATGAGCAGTTCTTC.

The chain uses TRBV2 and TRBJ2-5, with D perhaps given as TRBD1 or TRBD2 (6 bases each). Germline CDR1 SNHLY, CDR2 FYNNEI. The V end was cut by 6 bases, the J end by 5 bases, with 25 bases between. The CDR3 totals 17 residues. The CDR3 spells CASSDFLRTGGRETQYF. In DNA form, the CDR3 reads TGTGCCAGCAGCGACTTTCTCCGGACCGGGGGCCGGGAGACCCAGTACTTC.

CDR3 nucleotides: TGTGCCAGCAGCCCTGGTGCGCGGAACATTCAGTACTTC. This translates into CASSPGARNIQYF. V and J are TRBV6-2 or TRBV6-3 and TRBJ2-4; D unclear. Per germline, CDR1 MNHEY and CDR2 SVGEGT. The V end lost 6 bases, the J end lost 7 bases, and 13 bases lay between the germline ends. This CDR3 contains 13 residues.

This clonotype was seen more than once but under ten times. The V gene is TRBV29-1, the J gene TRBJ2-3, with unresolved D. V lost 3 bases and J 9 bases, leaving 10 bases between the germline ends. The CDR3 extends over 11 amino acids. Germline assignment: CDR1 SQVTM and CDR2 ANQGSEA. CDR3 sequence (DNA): TGCAGCGTTGACTTAGGGAACACGCAGTATTTT. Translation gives CSVDLGNTQYF.

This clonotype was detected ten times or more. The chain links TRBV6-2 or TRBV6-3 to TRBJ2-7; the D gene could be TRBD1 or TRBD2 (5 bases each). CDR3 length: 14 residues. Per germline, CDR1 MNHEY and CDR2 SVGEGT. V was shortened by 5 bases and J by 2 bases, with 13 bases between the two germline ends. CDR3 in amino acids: CASSRRDQAYEQYF. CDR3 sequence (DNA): TGTGCCAGCAGTCGCCGGGACCAAGCCTACGAGCAGTACTTC.

CDR3 DNA: TGTGCCAGCAGGGTCGAGGGGGGCGGGCGCGGGAAATACAATGAGCAGTTCTTC. Protein sequence: CASRVEGGGRGKYNEQFF. The chain combines TRBV6-1 with TRBJ2-1; D is possibly TRBD1 or TRBD2 (6 bases each). Germline assignment: CDR1 MNHNS and CDR2 SASEGT. This CDR3 contains 18 residues. The ends were cut back, 6 bases at V and 4 bases at J, with 25 bases in the middle.

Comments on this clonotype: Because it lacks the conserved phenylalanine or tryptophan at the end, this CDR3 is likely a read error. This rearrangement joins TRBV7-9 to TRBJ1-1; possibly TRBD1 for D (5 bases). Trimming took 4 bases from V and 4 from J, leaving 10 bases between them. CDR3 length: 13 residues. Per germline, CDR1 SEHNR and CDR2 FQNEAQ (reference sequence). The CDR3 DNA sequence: TGTGCCAGCAGCTCTTCAGGGCTCACTGAAGCTTTCCTT. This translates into CASSSSGLTEAFL.

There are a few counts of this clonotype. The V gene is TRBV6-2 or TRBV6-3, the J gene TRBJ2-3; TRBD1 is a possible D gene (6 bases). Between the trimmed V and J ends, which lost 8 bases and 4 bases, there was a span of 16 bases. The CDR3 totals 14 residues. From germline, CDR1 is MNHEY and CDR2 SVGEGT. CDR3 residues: CASLDRSPPDTQYF. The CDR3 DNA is TGTGCCAGCCTCGACAGGAGCCCCCCAGATACGCAGTATTTT.

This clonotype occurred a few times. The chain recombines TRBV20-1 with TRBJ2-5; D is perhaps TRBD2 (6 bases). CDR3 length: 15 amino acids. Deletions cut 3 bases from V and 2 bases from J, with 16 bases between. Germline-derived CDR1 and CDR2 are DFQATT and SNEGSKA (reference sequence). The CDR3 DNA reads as TGCAGTGCTAGGGTTGCGGGAACGATACAAGAGACCCAGTACTTC. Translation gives CSARVAGTIQETQYF.

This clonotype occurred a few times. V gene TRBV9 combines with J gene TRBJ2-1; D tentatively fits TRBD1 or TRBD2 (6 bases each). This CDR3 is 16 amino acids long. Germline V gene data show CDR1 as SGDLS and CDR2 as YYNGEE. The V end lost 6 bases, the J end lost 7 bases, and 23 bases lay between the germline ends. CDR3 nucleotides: TGTGCCAGCACCCCTCATTCCGTGGGGGCGGGAAATGAGCAGTTCTTC. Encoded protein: CASTPHSVGAGNEQFF.

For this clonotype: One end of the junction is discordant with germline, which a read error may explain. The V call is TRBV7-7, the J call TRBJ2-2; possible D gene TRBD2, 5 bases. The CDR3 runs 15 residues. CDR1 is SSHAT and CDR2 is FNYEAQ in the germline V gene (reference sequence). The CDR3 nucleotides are TGTGCTAGCAGCTTAGTGGGGAGAGGTTCCGGGGAGCTGTTTTTT. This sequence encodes CASSLVGRGSGELFF.

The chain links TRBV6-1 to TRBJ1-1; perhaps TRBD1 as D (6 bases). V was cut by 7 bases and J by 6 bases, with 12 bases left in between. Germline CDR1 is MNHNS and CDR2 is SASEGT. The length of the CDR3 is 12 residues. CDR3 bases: TGTGCCAGCATTATAGAGGGGGCTGAAGCTTTCTTT. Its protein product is CASIIEGAEAFF.

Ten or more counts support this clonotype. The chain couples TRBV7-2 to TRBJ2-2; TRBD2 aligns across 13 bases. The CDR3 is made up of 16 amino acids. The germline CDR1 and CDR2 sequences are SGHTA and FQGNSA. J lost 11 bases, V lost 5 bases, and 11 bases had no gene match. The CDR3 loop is CASSPQLAGGSSELFF. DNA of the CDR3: TGTGCCAGCAGCCCCCAACTAGCGGGAGGGAGTAGTGAGCTGTTTTTT.

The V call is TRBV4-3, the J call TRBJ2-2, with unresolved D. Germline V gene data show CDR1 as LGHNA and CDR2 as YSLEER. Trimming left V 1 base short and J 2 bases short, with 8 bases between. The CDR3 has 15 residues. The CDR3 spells CASSQAYYNTGELFF. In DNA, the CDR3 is TGCGCCAGCAGCCAAGCCTACTATAACACCGGGGAGCTGTTTTTT.